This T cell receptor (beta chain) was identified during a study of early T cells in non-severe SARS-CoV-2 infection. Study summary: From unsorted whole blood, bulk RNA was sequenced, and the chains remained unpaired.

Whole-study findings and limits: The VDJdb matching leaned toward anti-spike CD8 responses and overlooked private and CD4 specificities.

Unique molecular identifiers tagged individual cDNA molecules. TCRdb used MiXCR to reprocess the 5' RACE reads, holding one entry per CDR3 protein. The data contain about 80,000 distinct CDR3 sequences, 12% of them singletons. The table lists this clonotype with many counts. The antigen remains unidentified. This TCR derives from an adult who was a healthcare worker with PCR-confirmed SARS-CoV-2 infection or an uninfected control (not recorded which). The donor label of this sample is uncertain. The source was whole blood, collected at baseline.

The CDR3 region is CASSLGTASNQPQHF. The DNA for the CDR3 is TGTGCCAGCAGCTTGGGGACGGCCAGCAATCAGCCCCAGCATTTT. V is TRBV12-3 or TRBV12-4 and J is TRBJ1-5; a weak D match, TRBD1 (5 bases). CDR3 size: 15 residues. Trimming stripped 6 bases from V and 1 base from J, with 13 bases between.